This paragraph reports one T cell receptor (beta chain). Profiling relied on immunoSEQ multiplex PCR, and the TCRdb table lists in-frame clones only, not all of them. Of a few hundred thousand clones in the sample, roughly 80% are singletons; the top ten hold roughly 1.3%. Recruitment covered 25 or so US areas and drew participants whose ages spanned about 18 to 90 years. The entry originates in a study of blood T cell repertoires in COVID-19. Across the whole study: Acute and convalescent COVID-19 samples came from the United States, Italy and Spain. PBMCs, B-cell-depleted T cells, or T cells provided the cDNA or gDNA that made up the material.

The specimen was PBMCs or T cells enriched from blood (not recorded which). This TCR came from a woman in her thirties or forties with acute COVID-19.

Here the CDR3 reads CASSQSQGSYNSPLHF. Here the CDR3 DNA reads TGCGCCAGCAGCCAATCGCAAGGGAGTTATAATTCACCCCTCCACTTT. The chain recombines TRBV4-3 with TRBJ1-6; D not certain. The CDR3 loop spans 16 amino acids. Looked up from germline, CDR1 is LGHNA and CDR2 is YSLEER. V gave up 2 bases and J gave up 4 bases, with 12 bases separating them.